Listed below are T cell receptor beta chains from one sample, sequenced in a study of Ad26.COV2.S vaccination and SARS-CoV-2 variants. The repertoire was sequenced with immunoSEQ multiplex PCR; TCRdb's copy has only in-frame clones and lacks some. The sample yields 380,000 or so clones, around 82% seen once. The sequencing here drew on peripheral blood, taken in a trial of Ad26.COV2.S vaccine versus placebo. The source is a person between 18 and 60 years old who received the Ad26.COV2.S COVID-19 vaccine or a placebo. The CDR3 runs from the conserved cysteine through the conserved F or W. Fields, in order: V gene, clone size, J gene, D gene, CDR3 length, CDR3 DNA, CDR3 protein. D genes are given only for firm matches. Clone size, where shown, is once, few, many, or a class for clones that have expanded.

>TRBV5-4|NA|TRBJ2-3|TRBD2|16
TGTGCCAGCAGAGGGGGACTAGCGGGGAACACAGATACGCAGTATTTT
CASRGGLAGNTDTQYF
>TRBV5-1|NA|TRBJ1-6|NA|13
TGCGCCAGCAGCCCGTCGACGTTGAGGGCCCTCCACTTT
CASSPSTLRALHF
>TRBV6-5|NA|TRBJ2-3|NA|13
TGTGCCAGCTCCCTCTCACTGGGGGATACGCAGTATTTT
CASSLSLGDTQYF
>TRBV27|once|TRBJ2-7|NA|13
TGTGCCAGCAGTCACGGGATAGGCTACGAGCAGTACTTC
CASSHGIGYEQYF
>TRBV5-1|NA|TRBJ2-1|NA|13
TGCGCCAGCAGCTCGATCCCTGGGGATGAGCAGTTCTTC
CASSSIPGDEQFF
>TRBV11-2|few|TRBJ1-2|NA|15
TGTGCCAGCAGCATGACAGCACTTGTTAACTATGGCTACACCTTC
CASSMTALVNYGYTF
>TRBV5-1|NA|TRBJ1-2|NA|16
TGCGCCAGCAGCTTGGGAGACACGACAGCTTACTATGGCTACACCTTC
CASSLGDTTAYYGYTF
>TRBV27|NA|TRBJ1-3|NA|15
TGTGCCAGCCGGCCCAGCTCCCTCTCTGGAAACACCATATATTTT
CASRPSSLSGNTIYF
>TRBV4-1|few|TRBJ2-1|NA|15
TGCGCCAGCAGCCAAGACCATATTCCCTACAATGAGCAGTTCTTC
CASSQDHIPYNEQFF
>TRBV2|NA|TRBJ1-4|NA|14
TGTGCCAGCAGTGAGCCCCGGGACACAGAAAAACTGTTTTTT
CASSEPRDTEKLFF
>TRBV5-1|NA|TRBJ2-1|NA|14
TGCGCCAGCAGCTTGACAGGGAGGGACAATGAGCAGTTCTTC
CASSLTGRDNEQFF
>TRBV12-3/TRBV12-4|NA|TRBJ1-6|NA|13
TGTGCCAGCAGAAATACAGGGAATTCACCCCTCCACTTT
CASRNTGNSPLHF
>TRBV6-6|NA|TRBJ2-7|TRBD2|15
TGTGCCAGCAGTTCCCCTCGGACTAGTGCGTACGAGCAGTACTTC
CASSSPRTSAYEQYF
>TRBV5-4|few|TRBJ1-1|NA|13
TGTGCCAGCACCAGAGGGGGGAACACTGAAGCTTTCTTT
CASTRGGNTEAFF
>TRBV11-2|NA|TRBJ1-6|TRBD1|16
TGTGCCAGCAGCCCCACCGGGACAGCCTATAATTCACCCCTCCACTTT
CASSPTGTAYNSPLHF
>TRBV30|few|TRBJ1-1|TRBD1|16
TGTGCCTGGAGACGCGGGACAGGGAACATTTACACTGAAGCTTTCTTT
CAWRRGTGNIYTEAFF
>TRBV7-6|NA|TRBJ2-1|TRBD2|16
TGTGCCAGCAGCTTACCTACTAGCGGGGCCCGAAATGAGCAGTTCTTC
CASSLPTSGARNEQFF
>TRBV6-5|NA|TRBJ1-2|TRBD1|13
TGTGCCAGCAGCTTACAGGGGGGTAGTGGCTACACCTTC
CASSLQGGSGYTF
>TRBV4-1|NA|TRBJ1-1|NA|15
TGCGCCAGCAGCCCTCAGGGGTGGATGAACACTGAAGCTTTCTTT
CASSPQGWMNTEAFF
>TRBV6-6|NA|TRBJ2-7|NA|13
TGTGCCAGCAGTTACTCGACCTTGGGCGAGCAGTACTTC
CASSYSTLGEQYF
>TRBV9|NA|TRBJ2-2|NA|15
TGTGCCAGCAGCCCACAGGTCTACTATACCGGGGAGCTGTTTTTT
CASSPQVYYTGELFF
>TRBV10-1|NA|TRBJ2-3|NA|14
TGCGCCAGCAGTGAGTCGCCCGGCACAGATACGCAGTATTTT
CASSESPGTDTQYF
>TRBV7-2|NA|TRBJ1-5|NA|13
TGTGCCAGCAGCTTTGGCCGATTTGAGCCCCAGCATTTT
CASSFGRFEPQHF
>TRBV10-3|NA|TRBJ2-5|TRBD1|11
TGTGCCACCGGACAGGGGGGGACCCAGTACTTC
CATGQGGTQYF
>TRBV19|NA|TRBJ2-2|NA|14
TGTGCCAGTGGGCCGGGTACGAACACCGGGGAGCTGTTTTTT
CASGPGTNTGELFF
>TRBV6-1|NA|TRBJ2-3|TRBD2|19
TGTGCCAGCAGTAAAGGACTAGCGGGGGGACCGAGCCTCACAGATACGCAGTATTTT
CASSKGLAGGPSLTDTQYF
>TRBV19|once|TRBJ1-5|NA|14
TGTGCCACCAGTTCGAGCTGGGGCAATCAGCCCCAGCATTTT
CATSSSWGNQPQHF
>TRBV11-3|NA|TRBJ2-1|NA|15
TGTGCCAGCAGCTTAAATTGGGGCTTAAACAATGAGCAGTTCTTC
CASSLNWGLNNEQFF
>TRBV10-3|NA|TRBJ2-3|NA|14
TGTGCCATCAGTGAGTCGGGGTACACAGATACGCAGTATTTT
CAISESGYTDTQYF
>TRBV7-2|NA|TRBJ2-6|NA|16
TGTGCCAGCAGCCGGGGGCGCCCCTCTGGGGCCAACGTCCTGACTTTC
CASSRGRPSGANVLTF
>TRBV6-5|NA|TRBJ2-2|NA|14
TGTGCCAGCCATACCGGCGGGGGCGCCGGGGAGCTGTTTTTT
CASHTGGGAGELFF
>TRBV7-3|NA|TRBJ2-2|NA|15
TGTGCCAGCAGCCCACTTAGTCAGAACACCGGGGAGCTGTTTTTT
CASSPLSQNTGELFF
>TRBV7-6|NA|TRBJ2-1|TRBD1|15
TGTGCCAGCAGCTTTTCCGGGACAGCATACAATGAGCAGTTCTTC
CASSFSGTAYNEQFF
>TRBV23-1|NA|TRBJ1-5|NA|11
TGCGCCAGCAGTCCTAATCAGCCCCAGCATTTT
CASSPNQPQHF
>TRBV5-5|NA|TRBJ2-7|NA|13
TGTGCCAGCAGCTTGGCAGGGTCTTACGAGCAGTACTTC
CASSLAGSYEQYF
>TRBV5-1|NA|TRBJ2-3|TRBD2|15
TGCGCCAGCAGCTTGCAGCGGGGTGGCACAGATACGCAGTATTTT
CASSLQRGGTDTQYF
>TRBV29-1|NA|TRBJ2-7|NA|12
TGCAGCGTTAGCCAGGACTCCTACGAGCAGTACTTC
CSVSQDSYEQYF
>TRBV5-1|NA|TRBJ2-2|TRBD2|16
TGCGCCAGCGGCCTTGGACTAGCGGGAGTGTCCGGGGAGCTGTTTTTT
CASGLGLAGVSGELFF
>TRBV4-1|NA|TRBJ1-1|NA|16
TGCGCCAGCAGCCCTTCCTCGTGGCCAACGGGCACTGAAGCTTTCTTT
CASSPSSWPTGTEAFF
>TRBV6-5|NA|TRBJ1-5|TRBD1|15
TGTGCCACCAAAGAGGGGGCGGAAATCAATCAGCCCCAGCATTTT
CATKEGAEINQPQHF
>TRBV11-2|NA|TRBJ2-7|NA|14
TGTGCCAGCAGCTTAGACACGGCAGGGACCGAGCAGTACTTC
CASSLDTAGTEQYF
>TRBV10-2|NA|TRBJ2-3|TRBD1|16
TGCGCCAGCAGTGACCCGACAGGGGGCAGTGAAGATACGCAGTATTTT
CASSDPTGGSEDTQYF
>TRBV10-2|once|TRBJ2-1|NA|11
TGCGCCAGCGGGAAGGGGCTCGAGCAGTTCTTC
CASGKGLEQFF
>TRBV9|NA|TRBJ1-5|NA|15
TGTGCCAGCAGCGACACCGGGGGGGCTCAGCAGCCCCAGCATTTT
CASSDTGGAQQPQHF
>TRBV5-1|NA|TRBJ2-1|TRBD2|15
TGCGCCAGCAGAACCACTAGCGGGCACTACAATGAGCAGTTCTTC
CASRTTSGHYNEQFF
>TRBV10-3|NA|TRBJ2-2|TRBD1|16
TGTGCCATCACAAGGGGGAGACAGGGGAGGACCGGGGAGCTGTTTTTT
CAITRGRQGRTGELFF
>TRBV19|NA|TRBJ1-2|NA|14
TGTGCCAGTAGTCCCCGGTATGGGGTAAGGGGCTACACCTTC
CASSPRYGVRGYTF
>TRBV19|NA|TRBJ2-7|NA|14
TGTGCCAGTAGTATGGACAGCTTCTCCTACGAGCAGTACTTC
CASSMDSFSYEQYF
>TRBV2|NA|TRBJ1-2|NA|14
TGTGCCGGCAGTGAATTTGGGTTGCCCTCTGGCTACACCTTC
CAGSEFGLPSGYTF